Listed below are T cell receptor beta chains from one sample, sequenced in a study of cytomegalovirus exposure and HLA in healthy donors. Sequencing was performed with immunoSEQ multiplex PCR; in TCRdb, only in-frame clones are kept and a portion is missing. The data hold about 100,000 clones, with about four fifths observed a single time. The specimen sequenced was PBMCs. The receptors derive from a young man in good health and CMV-seronegative. CDR3s include the opening cysteine and the closing phenylalanine or tryptophan. Each record gives: V gene, D gene, J gene, clone size, CDR3 protein, CDR3 DNA. A D gene is named only where the DNA matches it firmly. Expanded clones are given a class, and other clones once, few, many or no size at all.

V gene: TRBV30
D gene: TRBD1
J gene: TRBJ2-7
clone size: -
CDR3 protein: CAIDRGRSYEQYF
CDR3 DNA: TGTGCCATAGACAGGGGGAGGTCCTACGAGCAGTACTTC

V gene: TRBV5-1
D gene: TRBD2
J gene: TRBJ2-3
clone size: -
CDR3 protein: CASSLRGLATDTQYF
CDR3 DNA: TGTGCCAGCAGCTTGAGAGGACTAGCGACAGATACGCAGTATTTT

V gene: TRBV5-4
D gene: TRBD1
J gene: TRBJ1-1
clone size: -
CDR3 protein: CASSLPRQGHTEAFF
CDR3 DNA: TGTGCCAGCAGCTTGCCGCGACAGGGCCACACTGAAGCTTTCTTT

V gene: TRBV5-1
D gene: TRBD2
J gene: TRBJ2-1
clone size: -
CDR3 protein: CASSLLAADVSYNEQFF
CDR3 DNA: TGCGCCAGCAGCTTACTAGCGGCCGACGTCTCCTACAATGAGCAGTTCTTC

V gene: TRBV6-5
D gene: -
J gene: TRBJ1-2
clone size: -
CDR3 protein: CASSPTGLNYGYTF
CDR3 DNA: TGTGCCAGCAGCCCGACAGGTCTTAACTATGGCTACACCTTC

V gene: TRBV5-4
D gene: -
J gene: TRBJ2-2
clone size: -
CDR3 protein: CASNGGGKNTGELFF
CDR3 DNA: TGTGCCAGCAACGGGGGTGGGAAGAACACCGGGGAGCTGTTTTTT

V gene: TRBV7-6
D gene: -
J gene: TRBJ2-3
clone size: -
CDR3 protein: CASSTRADTQYF
CDR3 DNA: TGTGCCAGCAGCACGCGAGCGGATACGCAGTATTTT

V gene: TRBV4-2
D gene: -
J gene: TRBJ2-7
clone size: -
CDR3 protein: CASSQDGTEVYEQYF
CDR3 DNA: TGTGCCAGCAGCCAAGACGGGACTGAGGTCTACGAGCAGTACTTC

V gene: TRBV7-9
D gene: TRBD2
J gene: TRBJ2-3
clone size: few
CDR3 protein: CASSLDGRTSDTQYF
CDR3 DNA: TGTGCCAGCAGCTTAGACGGGAGGACCTCGGATACGCAGTATTTT

V gene: TRBV2
D gene: -
J gene: TRBJ1-1
clone size: few
CDR3 protein: CASSEFGVGNTEAFF
CDR3 DNA: TGTGCCAGCAGTGAATTCGGGGTCGGGAACACTGAAGCTTTCTTT

V gene: TRBV7-2
D gene: -
J gene: TRBJ1-3
clone size: -
CDR3 protein: CASSARTEFGNTIYF
CDR3 DNA: TGTGCCAGCAGCGCTCGGACAGAGTTCGGAAACACCATATATTTT

V gene: TRBV5-8
D gene: -
J gene: TRBJ1-4
clone size: -
CDR3 protein: CASSRDIWDEKLFF
CDR3 DNA: TGTGCCAGCAGCAGGGACATCTGGGATGAAAAACTGTTTTTT

V gene: TRBV27
D gene: TRBD1
J gene: TRBJ2-7
clone size: few
CDR3 protein: CASKDRSYEQYF
CDR3 DNA: TGTGCCAGCAAGGACAGGTCCTACGAGCAGTACTTC

V gene: TRBV5-4
D gene: -
J gene: TRBJ1-2
clone size: -
CDR3 protein: CASSSENSAYGYTF
CDR3 DNA: TGTGCCAGCAGCTCAGAAAATAGCGCCTATGGCTACACCTTC

V gene: TRBV7-9
D gene: -
J gene: TRBJ1-4
clone size: few
CDR3 protein: CATRETRNEKLFF
CDR3 DNA: TGTGCCACACGGGAGACTAGGAATGAAAAACTGTTTTTT

V gene: TRBV12-2
D gene: -
J gene: TRBJ2-4
clone size: -
CDR3 protein: CASRPGARDNIQYF
CDR3 DNA: TGTGCAAGTCGCCCAGGCGCGAGGGATAACATTCAGTACTTC

V gene: TRBV18
D gene: TRBD1
J gene: TRBJ1-1
clone size: -
CDR3 protein: CASSDGQGTEAFF
CDR3 DNA: TGTGCCAGCTCAGACGGACAGGGGACTGAAGCTTTCTTT

V gene: TRBV7-7
D gene: -
J gene: TRBJ2-1
clone size: -
CDR3 protein: CASSRGPDSYNEQFF
CDR3 DNA: TGTGCCAGCAGCCGCGGTCCCGACTCCTACAATGAGCAGTTCTTC

V gene: TRBV7-9
D gene: -
J gene: TRBJ2-7
clone size: -
CDR3 protein: CASSSRGDEQYF
CDR3 DNA: TGTGCCAGCAGCTCCCGAGGCGACGAGCAGTACTTC

V gene: TRBV7-9
D gene: TRBD1
J gene: TRBJ1-4
clone size: -
CDR3 protein: CASSAPIPGQLPTNEKLFF
CDR3 DNA: TGTGCCAGCAGCGCTCCAATTCCGGGACAGCTACCAACTAATGAAAAACTGTTTTTT

V gene: TRBV7-2
D gene: TRBD2
J gene: TRBJ2-3
clone size: -
CDR3 protein: CASSTRLAPDTQYF
CDR3 DNA: TGTGCCAGCAGCACCAGACTAGCGCCAGATACGCAGTATTTT

V gene: TRBV16
D gene: -
J gene: TRBJ1-1
clone size: -
CDR3 protein: CASSPLHGVLNTEAFF
CDR3 DNA: TGTGCCAGCAGCCCTCTACACGGGGTTCTGAACACTGAAGCTTTCTTT

V gene: TRBV6-4
D gene: TRBD2
J gene: TRBJ2-3
clone size: once
CDR3 protein: CASSEAGGTDTQYF
CDR3 DNA: TGTGCCAGCAGTGAAGCGGGGGGCACAGATACGCAGTATTTT

V gene: TRBV29-1
D gene: -
J gene: TRBJ1-1
clone size: -
CDR3 protein: CSARETSEAFF
CDR3 DNA: TGCAGCGCCCGGGAGACCAGTGAAGCTTTCTTT

V gene: TRBV18
D gene: -
J gene: TRBJ2-5
clone size: -
CDR3 protein: CASSPPGTPETQYF
CDR3 DNA: TGTGCCAGCTCACCACCGGGCACTCCCGAGACCCAGTACTTC

V gene: TRBV5-4
D gene: -
J gene: TRBJ1-2
clone size: -
CDR3 protein: CASSILQTNYGYTF
CDR3 DNA: TGTGCCAGCAGCATCTTACAGACTAACTATGGCTACACCTTC

V gene: TRBV14
D gene: -
J gene: TRBJ2-3
clone size: -
CDR3 protein: CASSQRGGFTPDTQYF
CDR3 DNA: TGTGCCAGCAGCCAAAGGGGGGGCTTTACGCCAGATACGCAGTATTTT

V gene: TRBV19
D gene: -
J gene: TRBJ1-5
clone size: few
CDR3 protein: CASIEGYNQPQHF
CDR3 DNA: TGTGCCAGTATCGAGGGATACAATCAGCCCCAGCATTTT

V gene: TRBV7-9
D gene: TRBD2
J gene: TRBJ2-1
clone size: -
CDR3 protein: CASSTGTSGSIDEQFF
CDR3 DNA: TGTGCCAGCAGCACCGGGACTAGCGGGAGTATAGATGAGCAGTTCTTC

V gene: TRBV2
D gene: TRBD1
J gene: TRBJ1-6
clone size: -
CDR3 protein: CASSGQGGDSPLHF
CDR3 DNA: TGTGCCAGCAGTGGACAGGGGGGTGATTCACCCCTCCACTTT

V gene: TRBV9
D gene: -
J gene: TRBJ1-1
clone size: -
CDR3 protein: CASSVVEGGGQAFF
CDR3 DNA: TGTGCCAGCAGCGTAGTTGAGGGAGGAGGACAAGCTTTCTTT

V gene: TRBV15
D gene: -
J gene: TRBJ2-3
clone size: few
CDR3 protein: CATGGLSTDTQYF
CDR3 DNA: TGTGCCACCGGGGGCTTGAGCACAGATACGCAGTATTTT

V gene: TRBV9
D gene: TRBD2
J gene: TRBJ2-1
clone size: -
CDR3 protein: CASSLSGGTNEQFF
CDR3 DNA: TGTGCCAGCAGCCTATCCGGGGGGACGAATGAGCAGTTCTTC

V gene: TRBV4-2
D gene: -
J gene: TRBJ2-3
clone size: -
CDR3 protein: CASSLRRGGSDTQYF
CDR3 DNA: TGTGCCAGCAGCCTTCGGAGGGGAGGATCAGATACGCAGTATTTT

V gene: TRBV2
D gene: -
J gene: TRBJ1-5
clone size: few
CDR3 protein: CASQTVNQPQHF
CDR3 DNA: TGTGCCAGCCAGACAGTAAATCAGCCCCAGCATTTT

V gene: TRBV30
D gene: -
J gene: TRBJ1-1
clone size: -
CDR3 protein: CARSQVTQNTEAFF
CDR3 DNA: TGTGCCCGGAGCCAGGTAACACAGAACACTGAAGCTTTCTTT

V gene: TRBV6-1
D gene: TRBD2
J gene: TRBJ2-3
clone size: -
CDR3 protein: CASSETGGRGTQYF
CDR3 DNA: TGTGCCAGCAGTGAGACGGGGGGGCGAGGTACGCAGTATTTT

V gene: TRBV27
D gene: -
J gene: TRBJ1-4
clone size: -
CDR3 protein: CASRDRRMGELFF
CDR3 DNA: TGTGCCAGCAGAGACAGGCGTATGGGCGAACTGTTTTTT

V gene: TRBV5-4
D gene: -
J gene: TRBJ2-1
clone size: -
CDR3 protein: CASRRGGYNEQFF
CDR3 DNA: TGTGCCAGCCGGAGGGGGGGCTACAATGAGCAGTTCTTC

V gene: TRBV6-1
D gene: -
J gene: TRBJ1-5
clone size: -
CDR3 protein: CASTHLADSNQPQHF
CDR3 DNA: TGTGCCAGCACCCACCTGGCCGATAGCAATCAGCCCCAGCATTTT

V gene: TRBV9
D gene: -
J gene: TRBJ2-7
clone size: -
CDR3 protein: CASSPLDSSYEQYF
CDR3 DNA: TGTGCCAGCAGCCCCCTGGACTCCTCCTACGAGCAGTACTTC

V gene: TRBV19
D gene: -
J gene: TRBJ2-7
clone size: -
CDR3 protein: CASSIPGVSYEQYF
CDR3 DNA: TGTGCCAGTAGTATACCAGGGGTCTCCTACGAGCAGTACTTC

V gene: TRBV27
D gene: -
J gene: TRBJ2-5
clone size: -
CDR3 protein: CASSSQGSRGHF
CDR3 DNA: TGTGCCAGCAGTTCACAAGGGTCCCGGGGTCACTTC

V gene: TRBV5-4
D gene: -
J gene: TRBJ1-2
clone size: -
CDR3 protein: CASSPGPTGPYGYTF
CDR3 DNA: TGTGCCAGCAGCCCGGGGCCGACAGGACCATATGGCTACACCTTC

V gene: TRBV2
D gene: -
J gene: TRBJ1-5
clone size: -
CDR3 protein: CASRGGTSNQPQHF
CDR3 DNA: TGTGCCAGCAGAGGCGGGACCAGCAATCAGCCCCAGCATTTT

V gene: TRBV11-3
D gene: -
J gene: TRBJ1-2
clone size: few
CDR3 protein: CASSSHLGRTYYGYTF
CDR3 DNA: TGTGCCAGCAGCTCCCACTTGGGGAGAACCTACTATGGCTACACCTTC

V gene: TRBV2
D gene: -
J gene: TRBJ1-1
clone size: -
CDR3 protein: CASSNQGTEAFF
CDR3 DNA: TGTGCCAGCAGTAATCAGGGGACTGAAGCTTTCTTT

V gene: TRBV27
D gene: -
J gene: TRBJ1-5
clone size: -
CDR3 protein: CASSPSSVRNQPQHF
CDR3 DNA: TGTGCCAGCAGTCCCTCCTCGGTTCGCAATCAGCCCCAGCATTTT

V gene: TRBV6-5
D gene: TRBD1
J gene: TRBJ1-3
clone size: -
CDR3 protein: CASSYRTGQGNTIYF
CDR3 DNA: TGTGCCAGCAGTTACCGGACAGGGCAAGGAAACACCATATATTTT

V gene: TRBV6-4
D gene: TRBD1
J gene: TRBJ2-3
clone size: -
CDR3 protein: CASGTGEGDTDTQYF
CDR3 DNA: TGTGCCAGCGGAACAGGGGAAGGGGACACAGATACGCAGTATTTT

V gene: TRBV12-5
D gene: -
J gene: TRBJ1-5
clone size: -
CDR3 protein: CASGLGGSNNQPQHF
CDR3 DNA: TGTGCTAGTGGTTTGGGGGGCTCGAACAATCAGCCCCAGCATTTT

V gene: TRBV5-4
D gene: TRBD1
J gene: TRBJ1-2
clone size: -
CDR3 protein: CASSLGGTGNYGYTF
CDR3 DNA: TGTGCCAGCAGCTTAGGCGGGACAGGGAACTATGGTTACACCTTC

V gene: TRBV4-3
D gene: -
J gene: TRBJ2-1
clone size: -
CDR3 protein: CASSPLRSWGGREQFF
CDR3 DNA: TGCGCCAGCAGCCCCCTGAGGTCATGGGGGGGCCGTGAGCAGTTCTTC

V gene: TRBV5-1
D gene: TRBD1
J gene: TRBJ1-4
clone size: -
CDR3 protein: CASSQSGGTSEKLFF
CDR3 DNA: TGCGCCAGCAGCCAGTCAGGGGGGACCTCGGAAAAACTGTTTTTT

V gene: TRBV5-4
D gene: TRBD1
J gene: TRBJ1-1
clone size: -
CDR3 protein: CASSLAFRTGMNTEAFF
CDR3 DNA: TGTGCCAGCAGCTTGGCCTTTAGGACAGGGATGAACACTGAAGCTTTCTTT

V gene: TRBV14
D gene: -
J gene: TRBJ1-1
clone size: -
CDR3 protein: CASSPGGLAFF
CDR3 DNA: TGTGCCAGCAGCCCGGGGGGGTTGGCTTTCTTT

V gene: TRBV4-2
D gene: TRBD2
J gene: TRBJ2-2
clone size: -
CDR3 protein: CASSQVLADSGELFF
CDR3 DNA: TGTGCCAGCAGCCAAGTGCTAGCGGACTCCGGGGAGCTGTTTTTT

V gene: TRBV18
D gene: -
J gene: TRBJ1-5
clone size: once
CDR3 protein: CASSSVVSNQPQHF
CDR3 DNA: TGTGCCAGCTCATCCGTAGTTAGCAATCAGCCCCAGCATTTT